The 25 T cell receptor beta chains below all came from one sample that was sequenced in a study of T cell responses to AZD1222 COVID-19 vaccine. Here immunoSEQ multiplex PCR was the method, and the copy in TCRdb shows in-frame clones only, minus some. The sample gives about 130,000 clones, around 90% of which show up once; 3.5% to 4.5% is in the top ten. The material was peripheral blood, obtained on day 0 of AZD1222 vaccination. The receptors come from an adult in good health.

The CDR3 sequence: CASSPGTGNNQPQHF. The DNA for the CDR3 is TGTGCCAGCTCACCAGGGACAGGGAACAATCAGCCCCAGCATTTT. The V call is TRBV18, the J call TRBJ1-5, with 9 bases lining up with TRBD1. J was trimmed by 3 bases and V by 2 bases; bases with no gene match: 2. CDR1 and CDR2 from the germline V gene are KGHSH and LQKENI. The CDR3 length is 15 residues.

This rearrangement joins TRBV7-9 to TRBJ2-1; D perhaps matches TRBD2 (5 bases). V was shortened by 11 bases and J by 8 bases, with 7 bases between the two germline ends. CDR3 length: 9 amino acids. CDR1 is SEHNR and CDR2 is FQNEAQ in the germline V gene (reference sequence). CDR3: CASGDEQFF. CDR3 in DNA: TGTGCCTCCGGGGATGAGCAGTTCTTC.

This chain links TRBV27 with TRBJ1-5; D is possibly TRBD1 (6 bases). V lost 5 bases, J lost 0 bases, and 14 bases lay in between. Germline CDR1 MNHEY, CDR2 SMNVEV (reference sequence). The CDR3 is made up of 16 amino acids. CDR3 in DNA: TGTGCCAGCAGTCCGTCAGGGGAATATAGCAATCAGCCCCAGCATTTT. It encodes CASSPSGEYSNQPQHF.

The CDR3 here is CASSPGTALEKLFF. In DNA form, the CDR3 reads TGTGCCAGCAGCCCCGGGACTGCTCTTGAAAAACTGTTTTTT. The rearrangement joins TRBV6-2 or TRBV6-3 to TRBJ1-4, with a tentative D call TRBD1 (5 bases). This CDR3 comprises 14 residues. Germline CDR1 and CDR2: MNHEY and SVGEGT. Trimming left V 6 bases short and J 7 bases short, with 15 bases between.

The chain recombines TRBV7-8 with TRBJ1-2, with unresolved D. The length of the CDR3 is 11 residues. Per the germline V gene, CDR1 is SGHVS and CDR2 is FQNEAQ. The V and J ends lost 11 bases and 4 bases respectively, with 11 bases between them. CDR3 sequence (DNA): TGTGCCTTAGGTGGCGGCTATGGCTACACCTTC. This codes for CALGGGYGYTF.

This chain links TRBV19 with TRBJ1-5; D is possibly TRBD1 (6 bases). Germline V gene lookup returns CDR1 LNHDA and CDR2 SQIVND (reference sequence). The CDR3 runs to 13 residues. Trimming cost V 5 bases and J 5 bases, with 10 bases left between them. CDR3 amino acids: CASSRGGYQPQHF. The CDR3 nucleotides are TGTGCCAGTAGTCGGGGGGGCTATCAGCCCCAGCATTTT.

This chain connects TRBV27 to TRBJ2-2; D gene uncertain. The V and J ends lost 3 bases and 5 bases respectively, with 13 bases between them. Per the germline V gene, CDR1 is MNHEY and CDR2 is SMNVEV (reference sequence). The CDR3 extends over 15 amino acids. CDR3 loop: CASSFWPMRTGELFF. The CDR3 DNA sequence: TGTGCCAGCAGTTTTTGGCCTATGAGGACCGGGGAGCTGTTTTTT.

The J gene is TRBJ2-5, the V gene TRBV12-3 or TRBV12-4, with D perhaps TRBD2 (5 bases). The ends were cut back, 6 bases at V and 5 bases at J, with 13 bases in the middle. The CDR3 sequence is 13 residues long. CDR3 DNA: TGTGCCAGCAGGGCCCCCGGGGTGGAGACCCAGTACTTC. This codes for CASRAPGVETQYF.

This chain connects TRBV11-2 to TRBJ2-7; possible D gene TRBD1, 5 bases. Looked up from germline, CDR1 is SGHAT and CDR2 is FQNNGV. This CDR3 contains 15 residues. Trimming took off 3 bases at V and 0 bases at J, with 12 bases between the two ends. The CDR3 DNA reads TGTGCCAGCAGCTTGAACAGGCGCTTCTCCTACGAGCAGTACTTC. Its translation is CASSLNRRFSYEQYF.

This clone is a singleton in its sample. The gene calls are TRBV6-2 or TRBV6-3 and TRBJ2-1; unclear D gene. The ends were cut back, 2 bases at V and 0 bases at J, with 5 bases in the middle. The CDR3 contains 14 residues. CDR1 and CDR2 from the germline V gene are MNHEY and SVGEGT. CDR3 nucleotides: TGTGCCAGCAGTTACGGTAGCTCCTACAATGAGCAGTTCTTC. It specifies CASSYGSSYNEQFF.

The chain has TRBV4-1 and TRBJ1-1; D call uncertain. The germline V and J ends were trimmed by 4 bases and 4 bases, with 10 bases remaining between them. CDR3 length: 13 amino acids. CDR1 MGHRA and CDR2 YSYEKL come from the germline V gene. In nucleotides, the CDR3 is TGCGCCAGCAGCCCTCTGGCTGGCACTGAAGCTTTCTTT. Encoded protein: CASSPLAGTEAFF.

The J gene is TRBJ2-3, the V gene TRBV27; no reliable D call. The germline gives CDR1 MNHEY, CDR2 SMNVEV (reference sequence). V was clipped by 5 bases and J by 4 bases, with 4 bases between them. CDR3 length: 11 residues. CDR3 residues: CASSLADTQYF. The CDR3, as DNA: TGTGCCAGCAGTCTCGCAGATACGCAGTATTTT.

This chain uses TRBV19 with TRBJ1-4; TRBD1 might be the D (6 bases). CDR3 length: 12 amino acids. V was pared by 9 bases and J by 8 bases, with 13 bases between. Germline lookup yields CDR1 LNHDA and CDR2 SQIVND (reference sequence). CDR3 nucleotide sequence: TGTGCCAGCCTGGGGGGCGGCGAAAAACTGTTTTTT. It translates to CASLGGGEKLFF.

In this sample, this clone turned up a few times. In nucleotides, the CDR3 is TGCGCCAGCAGCTCGTCTCGACAGGGAAACTATGGCTACACCTTC. Its protein product is CASSSSRQGNYGYTF. The chain uses TRBV5-1 and TRBJ1-2; 7 nucleotides agree with TRBD1. The V gene end was trimmed by 3 bases and the J gene end by 2 bases; junction bases not matched to a gene: 7. This CDR3 spans 15 amino acids. The V gene's germline CDR1 is SGHRS and CDR2 YFSETQ.

The V gene is TRBV19, the J gene TRBJ1-4; 9 bases are a match to TRBD1. Per the germline V gene, CDR1 is LNHDA and CDR2 is SQIVND (reference sequence). J was trimmed by 5 bases and V by 6 bases; bases with no gene match: 7. The CDR3 totals 15 residues. The CDR3 region is CASSTYRGRNEKLFF. The CDR3 nucleotides read TGTGCCAGTAGCACGTACAGGGGGCGAAATGAAAAACTGTTTTTT.

Many counts were recorded for this clone. This chain links TRBV5-1 with TRBJ2-2; D may be TRBD1 (7 bases). Per germline, CDR1 SGHRS and CDR2 YFSETQ. This CDR3 region has 14 residues. Trimming shortened V by 6 bases and J by 2 bases, and 11 bases separated the two germline ends. The CDR3 protein is CASMRDSNTGELFF. In nucleotides, the CDR3 is TGCGCCAGCATGCGGGACAGCAACACCGGGGAGCTGTTTTTT. Together with reference TRBV5-1 and TRBJ2-2, the CDR3 gives the full variable domain: KAGVTQTPRYLIKTRGQQVTLSCSPISGHRSVSWYQQTPGQGLQFLFEYFSETQRNKGNFPGRFSGRQFSNSRSEMNVSTLELGDSALYLCASMRDSNTGELFFGEGSRLTVL.

V gene TRBV27 combines with J gene TRBJ1-1, with D possibly TRBD1 on 5 matching bases. The length of the CDR3 is 16 residues. Germline V gene lookup returns CDR1 MNHEY and CDR2 SMNVEV (reference sequence). V was trimmed by 4 bases and J by 5 bases, leaving 20 bases between them. The CDR3 region has the DNA TGTGCCAGCAGTTCCCCTTGGGGCCAACCGGGGACTGAAGCTTTCTTT. Translating gives CASSSPWGQPGTEAFF.

The chain carries TRBV30 and TRBJ1-4; D is possibly TRBD1 (6 bases). V lost 3 bases to trimming and J lost 8 bases, with 19 bases between them. Germline lookup yields CDR1 GTSNPN and CDR2 SVGIG (reference sequence). The CDR3 consists of 15 residues. Here the CDR3 reads CAWSRPGRGYEKLFF. Here the CDR3 DNA reads TGTGCCTGGAGCCGACCTGGCAGGGGTTACGAAAAACTGTTTTTT.

The chain carries TRBV14 and TRBJ2-4; either TRBD1 or TRBD2 may fit D (5 bases each). Trimming took off 4 bases at V and 4 bases at J, with 14 bases between the two ends. Looked up from germline, CDR1 is SGHDN and CDR2 is FVKESK. There are 15 residues in the CDR3. The CDR3 loop reads CASSPRGSLKNIQYF. The CDR3 DNA follows: TGTGCCAGCAGCCCCCGGGGCTCCTTAAAAAACATTCAGTACTTC.

The genes are TRBV3-1 (or the pseudogene TRBV3-2) and TRBJ1-2, with D perhaps matching TRBD1 (5 bases). In germline, CDR1 is LGHDT, CDR2 YNNKEL (reference sequence). This CDR3 has 14 amino acids. Trimming left V 6 bases short and J 7 bases short, with 18 bases between. The CDR3 loop reads CASRQTGGDGGYTF. The CDR3 DNA reads as TGTGCCAGCAGACAAACGGGGGGAGATGGTGGCTACACCTTC.

This chain connects TRBV7-8 to TRBJ2-7; 7 bases agree with TRBD1. V lost 5 bases, J lost 4 bases, and 11 bases stayed unmatched. Germline V lookup: CDR1 SGHVS, CDR2 FQNEAQ. The CDR3 totals 15 residues. The chain's CDR3 is CASSRDSLLGYEQYF. The CDR3 DNA reads as TGTGCCAGCAGCCGGGACAGCTTACTAGGGTACGAGCAGTACTTC.

This clone came up once. This chain connects TRBV5-5 to TRBJ2-3, with TRBD1 identical over 11 bases. There are 17 residues in the CDR3. The germline V gene encodes CDR1 SGHKS and CDR2 YYEKEE (reference sequence). The V gene end was trimmed by 0 bases and the J gene end by 1 base; junction bases not matched to a gene: 4. The CDR3 sequence is CASSLDQDRGRTDTQYF. The CDR3 DNA sequence: TGTGCCAGCAGCTTGGACCAGGACAGGGGGCGCACAGATACGCAGTATTTT. Complete variable domain (other parts from reference TRBV5-5 and TRBJ2-3): DAGVTQSPTHLIKTRGQQVTLRCSPISGHKSVSWYQQVLGQGPQFIFQYYEKEERGRGNFPDRFSARQFPNYSSELNVNALLLGDSALYLCASSLDQDRGRTDTQYFGPGTRLTVL.

V and J are TRBV29-1 and TRBJ2-7, with TRBD1 matching 9 bases. The V and J ends lost 7 bases and 1 base, in that order; junction bases with no gene match: 5. The CDR3 covers 13 residues. Germline CDR1 and CDR2: SQVTM and ANQGSEA. The CDR3 region is CSAEGQGSYEQYF. CDR3 DNA: TGCAGCGCCGAGGGACAGGGTTCCTACGAGCAGTACTTC.

This rearrangement joins TRBV7-9 to TRBJ1-4, with D perhaps matching TRBD1 (5 bases). V lost 5 bases and J lost 8, with 21 bases in between. Germline loops: CDR1 SEHNR, CDR2 FQNEAQ (reference sequence). The length of the CDR3 is 16 residues. The CDR3 protein is CASSPPRDSVKEKLFF. CDR3 in DNA: TGTGCCAGCAGCCCTCCCCGGGACTCCGTAAAGGAAAAACTGTTTTTT.

The V gene is TRBV14, the J gene TRBJ2-2, with 13 bases lining up with TRBD2. The J segment lost 4 bases and the V segment lost 0 bases, leaving 20 bases of the junction unmatched. This CDR3 is built from 23 residues. The germline CDR1 and CDR2 sequences are SGHDN and FVKESK. CDR3: CASSQDLPPGLAGIGVGTGELFF. Here the CDR3 DNA reads TGTGCCAGCAGCCAAGATCTACCGCCGGGACTAGCGGGGATCGGTGTAGGCACCGGGGAGCTGTTTTTT.